These 8 T cell receptor beta chains came from one sample sequenced in a study of T cells after yellow fever vaccination. TCRdb itself ran the 5' RACE reads through MiXCR, one entry per CDR3 protein. The sample includes fewer than 400,000 distinct CDR3 sequences, 6.2% of them seen just once. The sequences come from PBMCs, collected 5 days after the yellow fever booster vaccination. The receptors were gathered from a man aged 25 to 45 who received the YFV17D yellow fever vaccine.

This clonotype has only a few counts. J is TRBJ2-5 and V is TRBV11-2; D perhaps matches TRBD1 (6 bases). Trimming took 4 bases from V and 4 from J, leaving 13 bases between them. CDR3 length: 14 amino acids. CDR1 and CDR2 (germline): SGHAT, FQNNGV. CDR3 amino acids: CASSSQGFRETQYF. The DNA of the CDR3 is TGTGCCAGCAGCTCACAGGGTTTTCGAGAGACCCAGTACTTC. Based on the CDR3 plus reference TRBV11-2 and TRBJ2-5, the full variable domain is EAGVAQSPRYKIIEKRQSVAFWCNPISGHATLYWYQQILGQGPKLLIQFQNNGVVDDSQLPKDRFSAERLKGVDSTLKIQPAKLEDSAVYLCASSSQGFRETQYFGPGTRLLVL.

The sample holds many counts of this clonotype. The chain uses TRBV5-1 and TRBJ2-1; 11 bases are shared with TRBD1. CDR3 length: 16 residues. V was pared by 6 bases and J by 0 bases, with 5 bases of the junction left unmatched. Germline CDR1 and CDR2: SGHRS and YFSETQ. The CDR3 loop reads CASTGQGGSSYNEQFF. The CDR3 DNA sequence: TGCGCCAGCACGGGACAGGGGGGAAGCTCCTACAATGAGCAGTTCTTC.

At least ten counts were recorded for this clonotype. The J gene is TRBJ2-7, the V gene TRBV2, with D perhaps TRBD2 (6 bases). V dropped 6 bases and J dropped 9 bases, with 12 bases sitting between them. The CDR3 is made up of 11 amino acids. CDR1 is SNHLY and CDR2 is FYNNEI in the germline V gene. The CDR3 loop reads CASRVTGRQYF. The CDR3 coding sequence is TGTGCCAGCAGGGTGACCGGGAGGCAGTACTTC.

The genes are TRBV3-1 and TRBJ2-7; 8 positions match TRBD1. CDR1 and CDR2 (germline): LGHDT, YNNKEL (reference sequence). The CDR3 loop spans 16 amino acids. V gave up 0 bases and J gave up 7 bases; unmatched junction bases: 11. CDR3 region: CASSQDHGETGVEQYF. For the CDR3, the DNA is TGTGCCAGCAGCCAAGATCATGGAGAGACAGGGGTTGAGCAGTACTTC.

Turning to this clonotype: This may be a read error: a much more frequent sequence differs by one nucleotide. This chain links TRBV5-1 with TRBJ2-3; 9 bases match TRBD1. Germline CDR1 reads SGHRS; CDR2 reads YFSETQ. The CDR3 sequence is 15 residues long. The CDR3 spells CASKSGTGNLQTQNF. CDR3 DNA sequence: TGCGCCAGCAAAAGCGGGACAGGGAATTTGCAGACGCAGAATTTT.

This clonotype has at least ten counts. This chain links TRBV4-3 with TRBJ1-6, with 7 bases matching TRBD1. The J segment lost 8 bases and the V segment lost 1 base, leaving 8 bases of the junction unmatched. The CDR3 covers 16 residues. Germline CDR1 is LGHNA and CDR2 is YSLEER. For the CDR3, the DNA is TGCGCCAGCAGCCAAGCCTCACAGGGGAAGGATTCACCCCTCCACTTT. Its protein is CASSQASQGKDSPLHF.

The chain uses TRBV5-4 and TRBJ2-5; perhaps TRBD1 as D (6 bases). The CDR3 has 15 residues. V shed 4 bases and J shed 5 bases, with 18 bases lying between them. CDR1 is SGHNT and CDR2 is YYREEE in the germline V gene (reference sequence). This chain's CDR3 is CASSLILGGQETQYF. For the CDR3, the DNA is TGTGCCAGCAGCCTCATATTAGGGGGTCAGGAGACCCAGTACTTC.

This chain connects TRBV20-1 to TRBJ2-7; D is possibly TRBD2 (6 bases). CDR1 and CDR2 from the germline V gene are DFQATT and SNEGSKA (reference sequence). The CDR3 consists of 13 residues. V lost 3 bases and J 4 bases, leaving 13 bases between the germline ends. In DNA form, the CDR3 reads TGCAGTGCTAGTAGCGGAGCTTATTACGAGCAGTACTTC. As protein: CSASSGAYYEQYF.